Described below is a single T cell receptor (beta chain) sequence and its context. The target antigen is unknown. Germline CDR1 is GTSNPN and CDR2 is SVGIG (reference sequence). CDR3 size: 15 residues. V dropped 0 bases and J dropped 5; count of bases not matched to a gene: 4. Libraries were prepared by immunoSEQ multiplex PCR; TCRdb keeps only in-frame clonotypes and omits some of them. The table has millions of clones, 95% seen once; the top ten hold 0.1% to 0.15%. These data belong to a study of shared clonotypes between healthy human individuals. The study's findings and limits: Represented genetic and exposure-history diversity was restricted by having few donors.

The sample consisted of naive CD4+ T cells sorted from blood. Regarding subset: CD45RA+ positively selected. The chain recombines TRBV30 with TRBJ2-3; 11 bases map to TRBD1. The clonotype was recovered from a young man in good health. In DNA form, the CDR3 reads TGTGCCTGGAGTGTTGGACAGGGGGCCGGAGATACGCAGTATTTT. Translated, it gives CAWSVGQGAGDTQYF.